This T cell receptor beta chain emerged from a study of blood T cell repertoires in COVID-19. Whole-study context: The analysed material was cDNA or gDNA that came from T cells, B-cell-depleted T cells, or PBMCs.

CDR1 and CDR2 (germline): LGHDT, YNNKEL (reference sequence). The CDR3 is made up of 17 amino acids. The V and J ends lost 3 bases and 1 base, in that order; junction bases with no gene match: 11. Residents of approximately 25 US areas, aged roughly 18 to 89 years, made up the participants. A case of COVID-19 had been met by exposed participants within 2 weeks before study entry. Original processing methods: The authors estimated nucleated cell counts from reference gene primer amplification. Produced via immunoSEQ multiplex PCR; TCRdb's table is partial and in-frame only. V, J and clone size derive from that table, while D and trimming were established from the DNA sequence. The sample shows a few hundred thousand clones, 70% to 90% of them seen only once.

The sample taken for sequencing was PBMCs or T cells enriched from blood (not recorded which). The rearrangement uses TRBV3-1 (or the pseudogene TRBV3-2) and TRBJ1-2, with 7 nucleotides matching TRBD1. The clonotype was recovered from a woman in her late teens or twenties who had been exposed to COVID-19. CDR3 in DNA: TGTGCCAGCAGCCATAGGACAGGCGGTGGTGTTAACTATGGCTACACCTTC. Protein product: CASSHRTGGGVNYGYTF.